Below, 25 T cell receptor beta chains from the same sample are listed, as sequenced in a study of blood T cell repertoires in COVID-19. TCRdb's copy holds only in-frame clones and misses some; the assay was immunoSEQ multiplex PCR. The sample has about 70,000 clones, just over 85% seen once. The material sequenced was peripheral blood. The receptors were sampled from a woman aged 60 to 75 with acute or convalescent COVID-19.

J is TRBJ1-4 and V is TRBV30, with D possibly being TRBD1 (6 bases). The CDR3 runs 15 residues. V lost 0 bases, J lost 10 bases, and 18 bases lay in between. In germline, CDR1 is GTSNPN, CDR2 SVGIG (reference sequence). This CDR3 reads CAWSVATGSGGKLFF. CDR3 nucleotides: TGTGCCTGGAGTGTCGCAACAGGGTCGGGAGGAAAACTGTTTTTT. The full variable domain, in which reference TRBV30 and TRBJ1-4 provide the parts outside the CDR3, is SQTIHQWPATLVQPVGSPLSLECTVEGTSNPNLYWYRQAAGRGLQLLFYSVGIGQISSEVPQNLSASRPQDRQFILSSKKLLLSDSGFYLCAWSVATGSGGKLFFGSGTQLSVL.

The genes are TRBV6-5 and TRBJ1-5; D gene uncertain. Trimming stripped 0 bases from V and 6 bases from J, with 9 bases between. CDR1 MNHEY and CDR2 SVGAGI come from the germline V gene. This CDR3 is built from 14 residues. The CDR3 region has the DNA TGTGCCAGCAGTTACTCGTATGGGAGTCAGCCCCAGCATTTT. This sequence encodes CASSYSYGSQPQHF.

This sequence joins TRBV4-1 and TRBJ1-4; D gene unclear. Germline loops: CDR1 MGHRA, CDR2 YSYEKL. Trimming took off 1 base at V and 0 bases at J, with 15 bases between the two ends. This CDR3 spans 18 amino acids. This CDR3 reads CASSQVGTSLATNEKLFF. The CDR3 DNA reads as TGCGCCAGCAGCCAAGTTGGTACGAGTTTAGCAACTAATGAAAAACTGTTTTTT.

The V call is TRBV30, the J call TRBJ2-1; 9 nucleotides match TRBD2. The CDR3 loop spans 16 amino acids. Germline CDR1 GTSNPN, CDR2 SVGIG (reference sequence). V shed 2 bases and J 2 bases; nucleotides not matched to a gene: 7. CDR3 sequence reads: CAWSPQLAGTYNEQFF. The CDR3 coding sequence is TGTGCCTGGAGTCCGCAACTAGCGGGTACCTACAATGAGCAGTTCTTC.

This clone was detected once. The V and J genes are TRBV27 and TRBJ1-1; D may be TRBD1 (6 bases). From germline, CDR1 is MNHEY and CDR2 SMNVEV (reference sequence). The V end was cut by 4 bases, the J end by 5 bases, with 20 bases between. The CDR3 length is 16 residues. The CDR3 nucleotides read TGTGCCAGCAGTTCACTACCACAGGGTAGGAGAACTGAAGCTTTCTTT. Translated, it gives CASSSLPQGRRTEAFF.

J is TRBJ2-1 and V is TRBV30, with D perhaps TRBD1 (6 bases). Deletions cut 2 bases from V and 9 bases from J, with 11 bases between. This CDR3 is 12 amino acids long. Germline assignment: CDR1 GTSNPN and CDR2 SVGIG (reference sequence). The chain's CDR3 is CAWSTGLGEQFF. For the CDR3, the DNA is TGTGCCTGGAGTACAGGGTTGGGTGAGCAGTTCTTC.

The chain combines TRBV10-2 with TRBJ2-7, with D possibly being TRBD2 (5 bases). With 6 bases removed from V and 2 bases from J, the gap between germline ends came to 20 bases. Germline CDR1 reads WSHSY; CDR2 reads SAAADI. The CDR3 is made up of 16 amino acids. The CDR3 DNA reads as TGCGCCAGCAGGTTTGAGGGCGCTACGGCTCCCTACGAGCAGTACTTC. Translating gives CASRFEGATAPYEQYF.

The chain links TRBV5-4 to TRBJ1-6, with 9 bases matching TRBD1. Germline-derived CDR1 and CDR2 are SGHNT and YYREEE (reference sequence). The CDR3 consists of 18 residues. Losses at the gene ends were 4 bases for V and 3 bases for J; bases not matched to a gene: 11. Here the CDR3 DNA reads TGTGCCAGCAGCCCGACCCTACAGGGGGCGGGCTATAATTCACCCCTCCACTTT. Its translation: CASSPTLQGAGYNSPLHF.

This chain connects TRBV2 to TRBJ1-5, with 7 nucleotides matching TRBD1. V lost 1 base and J lost 8; bases outside the gene matches: 8. The CDR3 consists of 15 residues. CDR1 is SNHLY and CDR2 is FYNNEI in the germline V gene. CDR3 nucleotide sequence: TGTGCCAGCAGTGAAGGACAGGGAGGTAGTAAGCCCCAGCATTTT. Translating gives CASSEGQGGSKPQHF.

The rearrangement uses TRBV11-1 and TRBJ2-2, with 10 bases aligning to TRBD2. Germline V lookup: CDR1 SGHAT, CDR2 FQDESV (reference sequence). The CDR3 covers 16 residues. J lost 2 bases, V lost 5 bases, and 5 bases had no gene match. In DNA, the CDR3 is TGTGCCAGCAGCGGTCTAGCGGGAGTTAACACCGGGGAGCTGTTTTTT. Protein product: CASSGLAGVNTGELFF.

The chain has TRBV11-2 and TRBJ2-3, with D maybe TRBD2 (7 bases). From germline, CDR1 is SGHAT and CDR2 FQNNGV. CDR3 size: 12 residues. Trimming cost V 3 bases and J 10 bases, with 11 bases left between them. The DNA of the CDR3 is TGTGCCAGCAGCTTGGGGGGGGCGGCGCAGTATTTT. It encodes CASSLGGAAQYF.

This chain links TRBV2 with TRBJ1-2; possibly TRBD1 for D (5 bases). The V gene lost 6 bases and the J gene lost 6 bases, with 17 bases spanning the gap. CDR3 length equals 14 residues. Germline CDR1 and CDR2: SNHLY and FYNNEI. The CDR3 reads CASRSRVEADGYTF. The DNA of the CDR3 is TGTGCCAGCAGGAGCAGGGTTGAAGCCGATGGCTACACCTTC.

V usage is TRBV12-3 or TRBV12-4 and J usage is TRBJ1-2; no definite D call. V was pared by 7 bases and J by 6 bases, with 12 bases between. The CDR3 totals 12 residues. CDR3 in DNA: TGTGCCAGCAACCTGGGCAGGAATGGCTACACCTTC. Its translation: CASNLGRNGYTF.

The V and J genes are TRBV7-9 and TRBJ2-5, with TRBD1 identical over 7 bases. Losses at the gene ends were 3 bases for V and 7 bases for J; bases not matched to a gene: 11. This CDR3 has 15 amino acids. Germline V gene lookup returns CDR1 SEHNR and CDR2 FQNEAQ (reference sequence). The CDR3 sequence: CASSLGDRAHGTQYF. The CDR3 nucleotides are TGTGCCAGCAGCTTGGGCGACAGGGCTCATGGGACCCAGTACTTC.

This rearrangement joins TRBV30 to TRBJ1-4; the match to TRBD1 covers 7 bases. The J segment lost 8 bases and the V segment lost 1 base, leaving 7 bases of the junction unmatched. This CDR3 contains 14 residues. Germline-derived CDR1 and CDR2 are GTSNPN and SVGIG (reference sequence). The CDR3 protein is CAWSAQGLDEKLFF. The CDR3 DNA follows: TGTGCCTGGAGTGCACAGGGGCTGGACGAAAAACTGTTTTTT.

This clone has a single count. CDR3 amino acids: CASSLGPQGGPPGELFF. Here the CDR3 DNA reads TGCGCCAGCAGCTTGGGCCCTCAGGGTGGTCCCCCCGGGGAGCTGTTTTTT. V is TRBV5-1 and J is TRBJ2-2, with D perhaps TRBD1 (5 bases). The V end was cut by 0 bases, the J end by 6 bases, with 18 bases between. Germline V lookup: CDR1 SGHRS, CDR2 YFSETQ. The CDR3 contains 17 residues. The full variable domain, in which reference TRBV5-1 and TRBJ2-2 provide the parts outside the CDR3, is KAGVTQTPRYLIKTRGQQVTLSCSPISGHRSVSWYQQTPGQGLQFLFEYFSETQRNKGNFPGRFSGRQFSNSRSEMNVSTLELGDSALYLCASSLGPQGGPPGELFFGEGSRLTVL.

The chain recombines TRBV7-9 with TRBJ2-5, with D possibly TRBD1 on 6 matching bases. Trimming took off 2 bases at V and 4 bases at J, with 17 bases between the two ends. This CDR3 is 16 amino acids long. Germline assignment: CDR1 SEHNR and CDR2 FQNEAQ (reference sequence). In DNA, the CDR3 is TGTGCCAGCAGCTTAATTGGGGGCAGTGGGAGAGAGACCCAGTACTTC. As protein: CASSLIGGSGRETQYF.

The gene calls are TRBV7-6 and TRBJ2-3; D not certain. V lost 7 bases and J 2 bases, leaving 4 bases between the germline ends. CDR1 is SGHVS, CDR2 FNYEAQ, per germline. The CDR3 contains 11 residues. This CDR3 is CASILTDTQYF. The CDR3 bases are TGTGCCAGCATCCTCACAGATACGCAGTATTTT.

By its share, this clone is medium-sized. The rearrangement uses TRBV11-3 and TRBJ2-2; unclear D gene. V shed 1 base and J shed 0 bases, with 3 bases lying between them. Germline CDR1 is SGHNT and CDR2 is YENEEA. The CDR3 contains 14 residues. CDR3 region: CASSLVANTGELFF. The CDR3 DNA reads as TGTGCCAGCAGCTTAGTAGCGAACACCGGGGAGCTGTTTTTT.

The rearrangement links TRBV5-1 to TRBJ1-2, with 10 bases fitting TRBD1. V dropped 3 bases and J dropped 2; count of bases not matched to a gene: 7. Per germline, CDR1 SGHRS and CDR2 YFSETQ. There are 16 residues in the CDR3. The CDR3 region is CASSSAGQGGNYGYTF. CDR3 nucleotide sequence: TGCGCCAGCAGCTCGGCTGGACAGGGGGGGAACTATGGCTACACCTTC. Drawing the rest from reference TRBV5-1 and TRBJ1-2, the complete variable domain is KAGVTQTPRYLIKTRGQQVTLSCSPISGHRSVSWYQQTPGQGLQFLFEYFSETQRNKGNFPGRFSGRQFSNSRSEMNVSTLELGDSALYLCASSSAGQGGNYGYTFGSGTRLTVV.

The chain has TRBV12-3 or TRBV12-4 and TRBJ1-2, with TRBD1 as a possible D gene (5 bases). The V and J ends lost 2 bases and 7 bases respectively, with 8 bases between them. CDR3 size: 12 residues. The DNA of the CDR3 is TGTGCCAGCAGTTTACAGGGACTTGGCTACACCTTC. It is translated as CASSLQGLGYTF.

The V and J genes are TRBV6-5 and TRBJ1-2; 8 nucleotides agree with TRBD1. This CDR3 spans 15 amino acids. Germline trimming cut 4 bases from V and 4 bases from J; bases unmatched to any gene: 8. Germline assignment: CDR1 MNHEY and CDR2 SVGAGI. The CDR3 here is CASSFGTGGFYGYTF. CDR3 nucleotide sequence: TGTGCCAGCAGTTTCGGGACAGGAGGATTCTATGGCTACACCTTC.

CDR3 residues: CASQGQANQPQHF. The CDR3 bases are TGTGCCAGTCAAGGACAGGCTAATCAGCCCCAGCATTTT. The chain combines TRBV19 with TRBJ1-5; TRBD1 agrees at 7 bases. The CDR3 is made up of 13 amino acids. From germline, CDR1 is LNHDA and CDR2 SQIVND (reference sequence). Losses at the gene ends were 8 bases for V and 4 bases for J; bases not matched to a gene: 5.

This chain joins TRBV9 and TRBJ2-1; 12 bases map to TRBD2. The trim removed 0 bases at V and 8 bases at J, leaving 6 bases unmatched. This CDR3 is 16 amino acids long. Germline V lookup: CDR1 SGDLS, CDR2 YYNGEE. CDR3 protein: CASSVGLAGVVHEQFF. As DNA, the CDR3 is TGTGCCAGCAGCGTAGGACTAGCGGGAGTCGTCCATGAGCAGTTCTTC.

V and J are TRBV10-3 and TRBJ1-5, with 11 nucleotides matching TRBD1. Per the germline V gene, CDR1 is ENHRY and CDR2 is SYGVKD. V shed 10 bases, J shed 0 bases, and the junction held 8 bases outside the gene matches. This CDR3 contains 16 residues. The CDR3 protein is CATQRDRGYSNQPQHF. The CDR3, as DNA: TGTGCCACCCAGCGGGACAGGGGGTATAGCAATCAGCCCCAGCATTTT.